The 17 T cell receptor beta chains below were found in one sample sequenced in a study of blood T cell repertoires in COVID-19 (dated by TCRdb to 2019 to 2021). The method was the immunoSEQ multiplex PCR assay. The clones in this table, taken by TCRdb from immuneACCESS, are in-frame only. Not every clone is retained; where verified, under half of the shortfall comes from an unresolved V gene, and the cause of the rest is unknown. This sample is represented by just over 150,000 clones; 85% of them were singletons. Jointly, the top ten make up 3% to 3.5% of the sample. The specimen sequenced was peripheral blood. The receptors were sampled from a human donor with acute or convalescent COVID-19. The donor label of this sample is uncertain.

The chain couples TRBV18 to TRBJ1-6, with TRBD1 matching over 10 bases. Germline assignment: CDR1 KGHSH and CDR2 LQKENI. Trimming took 3 bases from V and 7 from J; bases not matched to a gene: 15. CDR3 length: 19 residues. The CDR3 reads CASSPLGQGTGNGNSPLHF. The CDR3 nucleotides read TGTGCCAGCTCACCCCTGGGACAGGGGACCGGTAATGGGAATTCACCCCTCCACTTT.

This clone showed up just once. The rearrangement joins TRBV5-1 to TRBJ2-2, with a weak D call TRBD2 (6 bases). The CDR3 extends over 17 amino acids. V was shortened by 0 bases and J by 0 bases, with 12 bases between the two germline ends. Germline V CDR1 and CDR2: SGHRS, YFSETQ. The CDR3 loop reads CASSLGRGVANTGELFF. CDR3 bases: TGCGCCAGCAGCTTGGGACGCGGGGTTGCGAACACCGGGGAGCTGTTTTTT.

The rearrangement links TRBV6-5 to TRBJ1-6; 11 bases are shared with TRBD1. J gave up 10 bases and V 5 bases, and 4 bases lay outside the gene matches. The CDR3 loop spans 14 amino acids. Germline-derived CDR1 and CDR2 are MNHEY and SVGAGI. The CDR3 sequence is CASSQGTGGSPLHF. The CDR3 DNA sequence: TGTGCCAGCAGTCAGGGGACAGGGGGATCACCCCTCCACTTT.

The chain recombines TRBV11-2 with TRBJ2-1; D not certain. Germline V gene lookup returns CDR1 SGHAT and CDR2 FQNNGV. The V end was cut by 4 bases, the J end by 3 bases, with 10 bases between. This CDR3 is 14 amino acids long. CDR3 sequence reads: CASSSQWYYNEQFF. The CDR3 coding sequence is TGTGCCAGCAGCTCACAGTGGTACTACAATGAGCAGTTCTTC. The variable domain in full, with the rest retrieved from reference TRBV11-2 and TRBJ2-1, is EAGVAQSPRYKIIEKRQSVAFWCNPISGHATLYWYQQILGQGPKLLIQFQNNGVVDDSQLPKDRFSAERLKGVDSTLKIQPAKLEDSAVYLCASSSQWYYNEQFFGPGTRLTVL.

V gene TRBV7-3 combines with J gene TRBJ2-3; unclear D gene. This CDR3 contains 13 residues. CDR1 is SGHTA, CDR2 FQGTGA, per germline. Trimming stripped 1 base from V and 6 bases from J, with 8 bases between. The CDR3 DNA follows: TGTGCCAGCAGCTTAAATATTGGCGATACGCAGTATTTT. Translating gives CASSLNIGDTQYF. The full variable domain, rest sourced from reference TRBV7-3 and TRBJ2-3, is GAGVSQTPSNKVTEKGKYVELRCDPISGHTALYWYRQSLGQGPEFLIYFQGTGAADDSGLPNDRFFAVRPEGSVSTLKIQRTERGDSAVYLCASSLNIGDTQYFGPGTRLTVL.

The chain links TRBV27 to TRBJ2-3; 8 bases match TRBD1. J gave up 4 bases and V 5 bases, and 11 bases lay outside the gene matches. The length of the CDR3 is 16 residues. Germline loops: CDR1 MNHEY, CDR2 SMNVEV (reference sequence). CDR3 region: CASSPMTGAGADTQYF. Here the CDR3 DNA reads TGTGCCAGCAGTCCTATGACAGGGGCCGGGGCAGATACGCAGTATTTT.

This clone was detected only once. V is TRBV7-7 and J is TRBJ2-5; weak D call: TRBD2 (5 bases). V gave up 3 bases and J gave up 1 base, with 9 bases separating them. CDR3 length: 14 residues. Germline CDR1 reads SSHAT; CDR2 reads FNYEAQ (reference sequence). CDR3: CASSLAGIQETQYF. In DNA form, the CDR3 reads TGTGCCAGCAGCTTGGCCGGGATCCAAGAGACCCAGTACTTC.

The chain uses TRBV3-1 (or the pseudogene TRBV3-2) and TRBJ1-5, with D unclear. The length of the CDR3 is 14 residues. The V gene's germline CDR1 is LGHDT and CDR2 YNNKEL (reference sequence). Trimming stripped 5 bases from V and 2 bases from J, with 10 bases between. The CDR3 DNA reads as TGTGCCAGCAGCTACCGACAAGGCAATCAGCCCCAGCATTTT. Protein: CASSYRQGNQPQHF.

The J gene is TRBJ2-3, the V gene TRBV14, with D perhaps matching TRBD1 (5 bases). This CDR3 is 17 amino acids long. V lost 1 base and J 0 bases, leaving 14 bases between the germline ends. Germline V CDR1 and CDR2: SGHDN, FVKESK. DNA for the CDR3: TGTGCCAGCAGCCAAGTCAAGGGGCGCCGTAGCACAGATACGCAGTATTTT. Translation gives CASSQVKGRRSTDTQYF.

The rearrangement uses TRBV15 and TRBJ1-6; 9 bases fit TRBD1. The length of the CDR3 is 15 residues. V lost 2 bases to trimming and J lost 9 bases; unmatched junction nucleotides: 5. Germline V gene sequence: CDR1 LNHNV, CDR2 YYDKDF (reference sequence). CDR3 DNA sequence: TGTGCCACCAGCAGATCCCGGGACAGGGTTTCACCCCTCCACTTT. Protein sequence: CATSRSRDRVSPLHF. The full variable domain, rest sourced from reference TRBV15 and TRBJ1-6, is DAMVIQNPRYQVTQFGKPVTLSCSQTLNHNVMYWYQQKSSQAPKLLFHYYDKDFNNEADTPDNFQSRRPNTSFCFLDIRSPGLGDTAMYLCATSRSRDRVSPLHFGNGTRLTVT.

This chain links TRBV18 with TRBJ1-4; D gene unclear. The CDR3 loop spans 15 amino acids. Germline CDR1 KGHSH, CDR2 LQKENI. V lost 3 bases and J lost 1, with 9 bases in between. CDR3 protein: CASSPLAGTNEKLFF. CDR3 bases: TGTGCCAGCTCACCTTTGGCTGGAACTAATGAAAAACTGTTTTTT.

J is TRBJ1-6 and V is TRBV27; 7 bases align to TRBD1. CDR3 length: 15 residues. V was pared by 6 bases and J by 7 bases, with 9 bases of the junction left unmatched. Germline V gene lookup returns CDR1 MNHEY and CDR2 SMNVEV (reference sequence). CDR3 loop: CASSLDRVGNSPLHF. The CDR3 coding sequence is TGTGCCAGCAGCCTTGACAGGGTAGGGAATTCACCCCTCCACTTT.

V is TRBV6-2 or TRBV6-3 and J is TRBJ1-5, with 9 bases fitting TRBD1. The J segment lost 5 bases and the V segment lost 0 bases, leaving 17 bases of the junction unmatched. The length of the CDR3 is 20 residues. Germline V gene data show CDR1 as MNHEY and CDR2 as SVGEGT. The CDR3 DNA reads TGTGCCAGCAGTTACTCAGTAGACGATGGTGGACAGGGGTTGTATCAGCCCCAGCATTTT. This sequence encodes CASSYSVDDGGQGLYQPQHF.

This sequence joins TRBV9 and TRBJ2-2; 13 nucleotides line up with TRBD2. Germline values: CDR1 SGDLS, CDR2 YYNGEE. CDR3 length: 15 amino acids. V was pared by 5 bases and J by 5 bases, with 3 bases of the junction left unmatched. For the CDR3, the DNA is TGTGCCAGCAGAGGGACTAGCGGGGAAACCGGGGAGCTGTTTTTT. It codes for CASRGTSGETGELFF. The full variable domain, completed using reference TRBV9 and TRBJ2-2, is DSGVTQTPKHLITATGQRVTLRCSPRSGDLSVYWYQQSLDQGLQFLIQYYNGEERAKGNILERFSAQQFPDLHSELNLSSLELGDSALYFCASRGTSGETGELFFGEGSRLTVL.

This chain joins TRBV7-2 and TRBJ2-3; 7 bases align to TRBD2. The CDR3 is made up of 14 amino acids. From germline, CDR1 is SGHTA and CDR2 FQGNSA. V was pared by 3 bases and J by 5 bases, with 5 bases of the junction left unmatched. CDR3 sequence reads: CASSLTSPRDTQYF. The CDR3 DNA sequence: TGTGCCAGCAGCTTGACTAGCCCCAGAGATACGCAGTATTTT.

The chain links TRBV7-9 to TRBJ1-4; D is perhaps TRBD1 (6 bases). Germline CDR1 SEHNR, CDR2 FQNEAQ (reference sequence). With 3 bases removed from V and 5 bases from J, the gap between germline ends came to 13 bases. The CDR3 is 15 amino acids. The CDR3 loop is CASSLGDILNEKLFF. CDR3 nucleotides: TGTGCCAGCAGCTTGGGGGACATATTAAATGAAAAACTGTTTTTT.

V gene TRBV3-1 (or the pseudogene TRBV3-2) combines with J gene TRBJ1-4, with 8 bases identical to TRBD1. V dropped 1 base and J dropped 1; count of bases not matched to a gene: 2. The CDR3 has 16 residues. Germline V CDR1 and CDR2: LGHDT, YNNKEL (reference sequence). CDR3 residues: CASSQGTGKTNEKLFF. For the CDR3, the DNA is TGTGCCAGCAGCCAAGGGACAGGGAAAACTAATGAAAAACTGTTTTTT.